This T cell receptor (beta chain) was profiled in a study of shared clonotypes between healthy human individuals. This clone appeared once. Some clones are missing from TCRdb's copy, which holds only in-frame ones; the method was immunoSEQ multiplex PCR. Altogether about 2.4 million clones are present, more than 85% being singletons, with the ten largest covering approximately 0.35%. The V gene end was trimmed by 6 bases and the J gene end by 2 bases; junction bases not matched to a gene: 3. The length of the CDR3 is 13 residues. Germline V lookup: CDR1 SNHLY, CDR2 FYNNEI. Sequencing used naive CD4+ T cells from PBMCs. Subset given: CD45RA+ positively selected. This chain uses TRBV2 with TRBJ2-5; 7 bases line up with TRBD1. The TCR was taken from a man between 18 and 29 years old in good health. Some clones in this sample may be carry-over from other donors' samples. CDR3: CASRGTDQETQYF. DNA of the CDR3: TGTGCCAGCAGGGGGACAGATCAAGAGACCCAGTACTTC.